This entry features one TCR beta chain sequence. Antigen unknown. These data come from a study of shared clonotypes between healthy human individuals. The wider study: CD8 memory received one plate per donor, CD8 naive two, CD4 memory three and CD4 naive three.

Sequencing was performed with immunoSEQ multiplex PCR; in TCRdb, only in-frame clones are kept and a portion is missing. This repertoire shows approximately 2,000,000 clones, just under 95% found once; its top ten account for 0.37%. Study results and limitations: Compared with clonotypes that all four donors shared, non-shared clonotypes had lower generation probabilities. Naive subsets generally exceeded memory subsets in estimated richness.

Germline values: CDR1 SGHTA, CDR2 FQGNSA. CDR3 length: 14 residues. V lost 3 bases and J lost 0, with 5 bases in between. This clonotype was sampled from a man younger than 30 in good health. Some clones in this sample may be carry-over from other donors' samples. The source material was naive CD4+ T cells from PBMCs. As for subset: CD45RA+ positively selected. This chain joins TRBV7-2 and TRBJ2-2, with no clear D. The CDR3 loop reads CASSFTPNTGELFF. CDR3 in DNA: TGTGCCAGCAGCTTTACCCCGAACACCGGGGAGCTGTTTTTT. Filled out from reference TRBV7-2 and TRBJ2-2, the complete variable domain reads GAGVSQSPSNKVTEKGKDVELRCDPISGHTALYWYRQSLGQGLEFLIYFQGNSAPDKSGLPSDRFSAERTGGSVSTLTIQRTQQEDSAVYLCASSFTPNTGELFFGEGSRLTVL.